The 28 T cell receptor beta chains reported below all come from one sample, sequenced in a study of T cell responses to AZD1222 COVID-19 vaccine (dated by TCRdb to the early 2020s). The time point label corresponds to: baseline before first vaccination. To prepare the library, the immunoSEQ multiplex PCR assay was applied. TCRdb took this table from immuneACCESS and kept in-frame rearrangements with V and J called. Such tables lack part of the clones; where checked against another copy, unresolved V genes explain under half of the gap, and the rest is unexplained. This sample holds about 99,000 clones; roughly 87% were observed only once. In total, the top ten clones hold under 5.5% of the sample. The source material was peripheral blood, sampled on day 0 of AZD1222 vaccination. Every receptor here comes from an adult in good health.

This clone was observed once. This sequence joins TRBV28 and TRBJ1-4; 9 bases line up with TRBD1. Germline CDR1 MDHEN, CDR2 SYDVKM. J was trimmed by 8 bases and V by 4 bases; bases with no gene match: 8. The CDR3 runs 15 residues. The CDR3 coding sequence is TGTGCCAGCAGTTCGATGGACAGGGGAAGGGAAAAACTGTTTTTT. Residues: CASSSMDRGREKLFF. Using reference TRBV28 and TRBJ1-4 for the parts outside the CDR3, the full variable domain is DVKVTQSSRYLVKRTGEKVFLECVQDMDHENMFWYRQDPGLGLRLIYFSYDVKMKEKGDIPEGYSVSREKKERFSLILESASTNQTSMYLCASSSMDRGREKLFFGSGTQLSVL.

The CDR3 protein is CASSIHRSGNTIYF. As DNA, the CDR3 is TGTGCCAGTAGTATACACAGGAGTGGAAACACCATATATTTT. V gene TRBV19 combines with J gene TRBJ1-3, with D possibly being TRBD1 (5 bases). Trimming took 2 bases from V and 3 from J, leaving 8 bases between them. The CDR3 runs 14 residues. Per the germline V gene, CDR1 is LNHDA and CDR2 is SQIVND (reference sequence).

The genes are TRBV7-2 and TRBJ2-5; D perhaps matches TRBD2 (5 bases). Between the trimmed V and J ends, which lost 4 bases and 3 bases, there was a span of 15 bases. There are 15 residues in the CDR3. Germline CDR1 SGHTA, CDR2 FQGNSA. CDR3 region: CASSSPGSGKETQYF. The CDR3 coding sequence is TGTGCCAGCAGCTCCCCGGGGTCGGGTAAAGAGACCCAGTACTTC.

The chain employs TRBV19 and TRBJ1-5; the D is unclear. The V end was cut by 3 bases, the J end by 0 bases, with 3 bases between. The V gene's germline CDR1 is LNHDA and CDR2 SQIVND (reference sequence). The CDR3 contains 13 residues. CDR3 in amino acids: CASSMVSNQPQHF. The DNA for the CDR3 is TGTGCCAGTAGTATGGTTAGCAATCAGCCCCAGCATTTT.

The chain couples TRBV11-2 to TRBJ1-2; no reliable D call. This CDR3 comprises 13 residues. V lost 2 bases, J lost 1 base, and 5 bases lay in between. CDR1 and CDR2 from the germline V gene are SGHAT and FQNNGV. The CDR3 protein is CASSLNNNYGYTF. The DNA for the CDR3 is TGTGCCAGCAGCTTAAATAATAACTATGGCTACACCTTC.

The chain uses TRBV29-1 and TRBJ2-5; D gene unclear. The CDR3 spans 12 residues. Germline V gene data show CDR1 as SQVTM and CDR2 as ANQGSEA. The CDR3 bases are TGCAGGCCGTCTGGGGTCAGGGAGACCCAGTACTTC. Amino acid sequence: CRPSGVRETQYF.

V and J are TRBV2 and TRBJ2-5, with D hard to call. This CDR3 is 14 amino acids long. V dropped 6 bases and J dropped 7 bases, with 18 bases sitting between them. Germline V lookup: CDR1 SNHLY, CDR2 FYNNEI. CDR3 sequence (DNA): TGTGCCAGCAGACTGTCCTCTGGAGATGGGACCCAGTACTTC. Translated, it gives CASRLSSGDGTQYF.

The V and J genes are TRBV7-6 and TRBJ2-1; a weak D match, TRBD2 (7 bases). Trimming stripped 7 bases from V and 3 bases from J, with 16 bases between. From germline, CDR1 is SGHVS and CDR2 FNYEAQ. CDR3 length: 15 residues. CDR3 amino acids: CASTLGGAHYNEQFF. The CDR3, as DNA: TGTGCCAGCACCCTAGGGGGGGCCCACTACAATGAGCAGTTCTTC.

This sequence joins TRBV19 and TRBJ1-5; D is perhaps TRBD1 (6 bases). The V and J ends lost 6 bases and 6 bases respectively, with 12 bases between them. CDR1 and CDR2 from the germline V gene are LNHDA and SQIVND (reference sequence). The CDR3 has 13 amino acids. The CDR3 protein is CASRDRIGQPQHF. In nucleotides, the CDR3 is TGTGCCAGTAGAGACAGGATTGGTCAGCCCCAGCATTTT.

The chain joins TRBV6-1 to TRBJ1-5; weak D call: TRBD1 (6 bases). CDR3 size: 15 residues. CDR1 MNHNS and CDR2 SASEGT come from the germline V gene. The V end was cut by 2 bases, the J end by 8 bases, with 16 bases between. CDR3 in amino acids: CASSERTVRWKPQHF. The CDR3 bases are TGTGCCAGCAGTGAAAGGACAGTCAGATGGAAGCCCCAGCATTTT.

V usage is TRBV7-8 and J usage is TRBJ1-5, with D possibly TRBD1 on 5 matching bases. Per germline, CDR1 SGHVS and CDR2 FQNEAQ. The CDR3 consists of 17 residues. Trimming left V 0 bases short and J 4 bases short, with 16 bases between. CDR3 DNA sequence: TGTGCCAGCAGCTTAGCGCGAGGGGTCAGGGTTAATCAGCCCCAGCATTTT. Translating it yields CASSLARGVRVNQPQHF.

V gene TRBV5-5 combines with J gene TRBJ2-3, with unresolved D. Trimming cost V 2 bases and J 1 base, with 5 bases left between them. The CDR3 extends over 13 amino acids. The germline gives CDR1 SGHKS, CDR2 YYEKEE (reference sequence). CDR3 amino acids: CASSFVRTDTQYF. In DNA form, the CDR3 reads TGTGCCAGCAGCTTCGTCCGCACAGATACGCAGTATTTT.

The chain employs TRBV6-2 or TRBV6-3 and TRBJ1-2; D unclear. V was cut by 5 bases and J by 8 bases, with 12 bases left in between. The CDR3 runs 12 residues. Germline lookup yields CDR1 MNHEY and CDR2 SVGEGT. In DNA form, the CDR3 reads TGTGCCAGCAGTCAGTCAGCCTCGGGCTACACCTTC. Its translation is CASSQSASGYTF.

The count of this clone is one. The chain is built from TRBV27 and TRBJ1-6; no clear D. The CDR3 length is 13 residues. Germline CDR1 is MNHEY and CDR2 is SMNVEV (reference sequence). With 8 bases removed from V and 7 bases from J, the gap between germline ends came to 12 bases. The DNA of the CDR3 is TGTGCCAGCGGCCGATCGATGAATTCACCCCTCCACTTT. Protein product: CASGRSMNSPLHF.

Concerning this clone: Within the sample, other DNA sequences also encode this same CDR3. The chain links TRBV20-1 to TRBJ1-1; D is unclear. This CDR3 is built from 11 residues. Germline V lookup: CDR1 DFQATT, CDR2 SNEGSKA (reference sequence). V was shortened by 3 bases and J by 4 bases, with 6 bases between the two germline ends. The CDR3 bases are TGCAGTGCTAGCCCGGGCACTGAAGCTTTCTTT. Translation gives CSASPGTEAFF.

The J gene is TRBJ1-5, the V gene TRBV2; D is unclear. Trimming stripped 7 bases from V and 4 bases from J, with 11 bases between. The CDR3 consists of 13 residues. CDR1 and CDR2 (germline): SNHLY, FYNNEI. CDR3 loop: CASKGRQNQPQHF. DNA for the CDR3: TGTGCCAGCAAAGGACGGCAGAATCAGCCCCAGCATTTT.

The rearrangement uses TRBV7-3 and TRBJ1-3; D remains unclear. The CDR3 sequence is 14 residues long. Looked up from germline, CDR1 is SGHTA and CDR2 is FQGTGA. V lost 0 bases and J 0 bases, leaving 3 bases between the germline ends. CDR3 protein: CASSLTNSGNTIYF. CDR3 nucleotides: TGTGCCAGCAGCTTAACAAACTCTGGAAACACCATATATTTT.

The rearrangement joins TRBV4-1 to TRBJ2-5; D perhaps matches TRBD2 (7 bases). The V end was cut by 2 bases, the J end by 4 bases, with 14 bases between. Germline V gene data show CDR1 as MGHRA and CDR2 as YSYEKL. The length of the CDR3 is 15 residues. CDR3 amino acids: CASSQSPGGGETQYF. CDR3 nucleotide sequence: TGCGCCAGCAGCCAATCCCCGGGGGGCGGAGAGACCCAGTACTTC.

The CDR3 DNA reads TGTGCCAGCAGCTCAGACCCTCTCTACGAGCAGTACTTC. Encoded protein: CASSSDPLYEQYF. The chain joins TRBV5-6 to TRBJ2-7; D gene unclear. Deletions cut 3 bases from V and 3 bases from J, with 10 bases between. The CDR3 extends over 13 amino acids. Germline CDR1 is SGHDT and CDR2 is YYEEEE.

V is TRBV28 and J is TRBJ2-7; a weak D match, TRBD1 (6 bases). The CDR3 extends over 16 amino acids. CDR1 and CDR2 from the germline V gene are MDHEN and SYDVKM. Trimming removed 3 bases at V and 2 bases at J, with 17 bases between. The CDR3 is CASSFWGRGGTYEQYF. For the CDR3, the DNA is TGTGCCAGCAGTTTTTGGGGCAGGGGCGGCACCTACGAGCAGTACTTC.

The chain has TRBV5-1 and TRBJ2-7, with D tentatively TRBD1 (9 bases). This CDR3 contains 16 residues. The V gene's germline CDR1 is SGHRS and CDR2 YFSETQ. The V gene lost 6 bases and the J gene lost 3 bases, with 22 bases spanning the gap. CDR3 coding DNA: TGCGCCAGCACCCGGGGGGGGACAGGGTCTCTCTACGAGCAGTACTTC. Its translation is CASTRGGTGSLYEQYF.

This chain links TRBV14 with TRBJ1-6; D possibly corresponds to TRBD1 (5 bases). CDR3 length: 15 residues. Germline values: CDR1 SGHDN, CDR2 FVKESK. The ends were cut back, 3 bases at V and 6 bases at J, with 12 bases in the middle. The CDR3 nucleotides are TGTGCCAGCAGCCAGGGGCAGGGAGGTAATTCACCCCTCCACTTT. It is translated as CASSQGQGGNSPLHF.

The chain links TRBV6-2 or TRBV6-3 to TRBJ1-5; D gene ambiguous. The CDR3 spans 14 residues. The ends were cut back, 4 bases at V and 4 bases at J, with 11 bases in the middle. CDR1 MNHEY and CDR2 SVGEGT come from the germline V gene. The chain's CDR3 is CASSSRHQNQPQHF. CDR3 nucleotides: TGTGCCAGCAGTTCCCGACACCAGAATCAGCCCCAGCATTTT.

The genes are TRBV28 and TRBJ2-5, with TRBD2 matching 9 bases. Unmatched junction bases numbered 5, after V lost 1 base and J lost 5 bases. CDR1 MDHEN and CDR2 SYDVKM come from the germline V gene. This CDR3 spans 15 amino acids. CDR3 nucleotides: TGTGCCAGCAGTTTATCGCTAGCGGGGCGTGAGACCCAGTACTTC. The encoded protein is CASSLSLAGRETQYF.

The V and J genes are TRBV5-6 and TRBJ1-5; tentatively, D is TRBD1 (5 bases). This CDR3 is built from 19 residues. The V gene lost 4 bases and the J gene lost 0 bases, with 23 bases spanning the gap. Germline assignment: CDR1 SGHDT and CDR2 YYEEEE. The CDR3 coding sequence is TGTGCCAGCAGCCAGGGCCCGGGAACCGAACTATATAGCAATCAGCCCCAGCATTTT. This gives the protein CASSQGPGTELYSNQPQHF.

The chain couples TRBV7-3 to TRBJ2-2; D not certain. The CDR3 length is 13 residues. Germline-derived CDR1 and CDR2 are SGHTA and FQGTGA. V was pared by 4 bases and J by 4 bases, with 7 bases between. The CDR3 loop is CASSWTSTGELFF. The CDR3 DNA is TGTGCCAGCAGCTGGACCTCCACCGGGGAGCTGTTTTTT.

The genes are TRBV19 and TRBJ2-6; D gene ambiguous. The V end lost 3 bases, the J end lost 0 bases, and 9 bases lay between the germline ends. The CDR3 covers 16 residues. Per germline, CDR1 LNHDA and CDR2 SQIVND (reference sequence). CDR3 sequence: CASSIWSFSGANVLTF. CDR3 DNA sequence: TGTGCCAGTAGTATCTGGTCCTTCTCTGGGGCCAACGTCCTGACTTTC.

The chain combines TRBV5-4 with TRBJ2-1, with 7 bases identical to TRBD1. The CDR3 spans 15 residues. The V gene end was trimmed by 0 bases and the J gene end by 10 bases; junction bases not matched to a gene: 10. The germline gives CDR1 SGHNT, CDR2 YYREEE (reference sequence). The CDR3 is CASSLDRGTAREQFF. The CDR3, as DNA: TGTGCCAGCAGCTTGGACAGGGGCACCGCTAGGGAGCAGTTCTTC.